The 24 T cell receptor beta chains given below trace back to one sample, sequenced in a study of T cells in Graves' hyperthyroidism and ophthalmopathy. TCR beta CDR3 sequences were amplified from RNA transcripts. With the HTBI primer set, the TCR CDR3 went through a first round of RT-PCR. TCRdb re-analysed the multiplex PCR reads in MiXCR, keeping a single row per CDR3 protein. The sample holds under 300,000 distinct CDR3 sequences, 12% to 15% seen once. Source material: blood. These receptors came from a woman aged 40 to 55 with Graves' hyperthyroidism.

The V and J genes are TRBV5-8 and TRBJ2-5, with 9 bases identical to TRBD1. Germline V gene data show CDR1 as SGHTS and CDR2 as YDEGEE. This CDR3 contains 16 residues. V lost 3 bases and J lost 1; bases outside the gene matches: 7. The CDR3 loop is CASSSGQGRSQETQYF. CDR3 DNA sequence: TGTGCCAGCAGCTCCGGACAGGGGCGAAGCCAAGAGACCCAGTACTTC.

In this sample, this clonotype turned up many times. The chain has TRBV6-1 and TRBJ2-1, with 9 bases that match TRBD2. CDR1 and CDR2 from the germline V gene are MNHNS and SASEGT. The ends lost 11 bases at V and 5 bases at J; junction bases unmatched: 7. This CDR3 spans 13 amino acids. CDR3 in amino acids: CAGASGAHNEQFF. CDR3 coding DNA: TGTGCCGGAGCTAGCGGGGCTCACAATGAGCAGTTCTTC.

This clonotype has ten or more counts. This chain connects TRBV2 to TRBJ1-5; TRBD1 matches 9 bases. Germline V gives CDR1 SNHLY, CDR2 FYNNEI. This CDR3 comprises 14 residues. J was trimmed by 4 bases and V by 7 bases; bases with no gene match: 5. The CDR3 sequence is CASKRQGDNQPQHF. Written as DNA, the CDR3 is TGTGCCAGCAAGAGACAGGGGGATAATCAGCCCCAGCATTTT.

This clonotype has ten or more counts. The CDR3 sequence is CASSETGSSETQYF. CDR3 in DNA: TGTGCCAGCAGTGAAACAGGGTCTTCGGAGACCCAGTACTTC. The V gene is TRBV25-1, the J gene TRBJ2-5, with D tentatively TRBD1 (6 bases). V was trimmed by 2 bases and J by 5 bases, leaving 12 bases between them. The CDR3 has 14 residues. Germline assignment: CDR1 MGHDK and CDR2 SYGVNS.

This clonotype has ten or more counts. The genes are TRBV6-5 and TRBJ2-5; no definite D call. Germline CDR1 reads MNHEY; CDR2 reads SVGAGI. The length of the CDR3 is 13 residues. Between the trimmed V and J ends, which lost 0 bases and 5 bases, there was a span of 7 bases. The CDR3 loop is CASSYSARETQYF. DNA of the CDR3: TGTGCCAGCAGTTACTCTGCGCGGGAGACCCAGTACTTC.

This clonotype turned up a few times. The rearrangement uses TRBV9 and TRBJ2-1; D remains ambiguous. This CDR3 spans 13 amino acids. Germline lookup yields CDR1 SGDLS and CDR2 YYNGEE. CDR3 DNA: TGTGCGATTAACTGGAGCTCCTACAATGAGCAGTTCTTC. It encodes CAINWSSYNEQFF.

This clonotype has a count of ten or more. The rearrangement links TRBV11-2 to TRBJ2-1, with 9 nucleotides matching TRBD2. V trimming: 6 bases; J trimming: 3 bases; junction bases outside the gene matches: 3. This CDR3 has 14 residues. The germline V gene has CDR1 SGHAT and CDR2 FQNNGV. This chain's CDR3 is CASRPSGNYNEQFF. The CDR3 DNA follows: TGTGCCAGCAGACCTAGCGGGAACTACAATGAGCAGTTCTTC.

This clonotype was found many times. The chain joins TRBV3-1 to TRBJ1-2; 7 bases are a match to TRBD1. The junction had 7 bases not matched to a gene; V was cut back by 7 bases and J by 5 bases. This CDR3 contains 13 residues. The V gene's germline CDR1 is LGHDT and CDR2 YNNKEL (reference sequence). The CDR3, as DNA: TGTGCCAGCACCTCCGGGACAGCTTATGGCTACACCTTC. Its protein is CASTSGTAYGYTF.

The chain employs TRBV19 and TRBJ2-1; TRBD1 agrees at 10 bases. Trimming removed 6 bases from V and 7 bases from J; junction bases left unmatched: 9. The CDR3 loop spans 15 amino acids. Germline CDR1 and CDR2: LNHDA and SQIVND (reference sequence). The CDR3 nucleotides are TGTGCCAGTAGAATGACAGGGGGCGCGGGAAATGAGCAGTTCTTC. Translated: CASRMTGGAGNEQFF.

The rearrangement links TRBV3-1 to TRBJ2-1; D remains unclear. Germline V CDR1 and CDR2: LGHDT, YNNKEL (reference sequence). This CDR3 region has 16 residues. V lost 3 bases and J lost 0, with 12 bases in between. The CDR3: CASSHSTVYSYNEQFF. The CDR3 bases are TGTGCCAGCAGCCATTCTACCGTCTACTCCTACAATGAGCAGTTCTTC.

The chain uses TRBV20-1 and TRBJ1-1, with D perhaps matching TRBD1 (5 bases). Per germline, CDR1 DFQATT and CDR2 SNEGSKA (reference sequence). The CDR3 loop spans 14 amino acids. Trimming took off 3 bases at V and 4 bases at J, with 15 bases between the two ends. CDR3 coding DNA: TGCAGTGCTAGGGGAATCGGAGGGGCCACTGAAGCTTTCTTT. It translates to CSARGIGGATEAFF.

This clonotype showed up many times. The chain employs TRBV28 and TRBJ1-2; 9 nucleotides align to TRBD1. V lost 4 bases, J lost 5 bases, and 5 bases stayed unmatched. This CDR3 has 14 amino acids. Germline loops: CDR1 MDHEN, CDR2 SYDVKM. The CDR3 protein is CASSSYDRGYGYTF. CDR3 in DNA: TGTGCCAGCAGTTCATACGACAGGGGGTATGGCTACACCTTC.

This clonotype was counted at least ten times. The chain has TRBV28 and TRBJ2-3; 10 nucleotides align to TRBD1. Germline CDR1 is MDHEN and CDR2 is SYDVKM. Unmatched junction bases numbered 10, after V lost 5 bases and J lost 2 bases. CDR3 length: 17 amino acids. CDR3 amino acids: CASSPLGTGAATDTQYF. CDR3 sequence (DNA): TGTGCCAGCAGTCCTCTGGGGACAGGGGCCGCCACAGATACGCAGTATTTT.

This clonotype has ten or more counts. This chain's CDR3 is CASSLHGPQETQYF. The CDR3 nucleotides are TGTGCCAGCAGCCTTCACGGTCCACAAGAGACCCAGTACTTC. The chain carries TRBV3-1 and TRBJ2-5; D unresolved. The CDR3 length is 14 residues. The V gene's germline CDR1 is LGHDT and CDR2 YNNKEL (reference sequence). Trimming took off 4 bases at V and 2 bases at J, with 11 bases between the two ends.

This clonotype was recorded many times. This chain uses TRBV6-4 with TRBJ1-1; unclear D gene. The ends were cut back, 6 bases at V and 2 bases at J, with 13 bases in the middle. From germline, CDR1 is MRHNA and CDR2 SNTAGT. This CDR3 region has 14 residues. The CDR3 DNA is TGTGCCAGCAGGATTCGCCTAGGTAACACTGAAGCTTTCTTT. Amino acids: CASRIRLGNTEAFF.

This clonotype was recorded at least ten times. This rearrangement joins TRBV2 to TRBJ1-5; D is perhaps TRBD1 (6 bases). The germline gives CDR1 SNHLY, CDR2 FYNNEI. The length of the CDR3 is 15 residues. Trimming shortened V by 7 bases and J by 2 bases, and 15 bases separated the two germline ends. The CDR3, as DNA: TGTGCCAGCACCGCGGGGGCAGGAGGCAATCAGCCCCAGCATTTT. Encoded protein: CASTAGAGGNQPQHF.

The rearrangement links TRBV7-9 to TRBJ1-2; no clear D. V was clipped by 2 bases and J by 6 bases, with 13 bases between them. CDR1 and CDR2 (germline): SEHNR, FQNEAQ (reference sequence). The CDR3 has 14 amino acids. The CDR3 nucleotides are TGTGCCAGCAGCTTAACCATCCACAGCGATGGCTACACCTTC. It encodes CASSLTIHSDGYTF.

This clonotype was observed many times. The chain carries TRBV7-2 and TRBJ2-5, with TRBD2 matching over 7 bases. There are 12 residues in the CDR3. Germline V gene lookup returns CDR1 SGHTA and CDR2 FQGNSA. V lost 2 bases to trimming and J lost 9 bases; unmatched junction nucleotides: 3. In DNA form, the CDR3 reads TGTGCCAGCAGCTTAAGAGGGAGGGCCCAGTACTTC. Encoded protein: CASSLRGRAQYF.

The gene calls are TRBV11-2 and TRBJ2-3, with TRBD2 matching 10 bases. V gave up 7 bases and J gave up 1 base; unmatched junction bases: 8. Germline loops: CDR1 SGHAT, CDR2 FQNNGV. The CDR3 loop spans 16 amino acids. DNA for the CDR3: TGTGCCAGCAACCCCCTAGCGGGAGTCGGCACAGATACGCAGTATTTT. It specifies CASNPLAGVGTDTQYF.

This clonotype was seen repeatedly, ten times or more. This chain uses TRBV28 with TRBJ2-5; possibly TRBD1 or TRBD2 for D (5 bases each). Germline loops: CDR1 MDHEN, CDR2 SYDVKM. The CDR3 extends over 11 amino acids. V lost 8 bases, J lost 5 bases, and 9 bases lay in between. This CDR3 is CASGREETQYF. For the CDR3, the DNA is TGTGCCAGCGGCAGGGAGGAGACCCAGTACTTC.

This clonotype was observed many times. The chain has TRBV28 and TRBJ2-7; D is uncertain. This CDR3 contains 15 residues. Germline assignment: CDR1 MDHEN and CDR2 SYDVKM. The ends were cut back, 3 bases at V and 0 bases at J, with 12 bases in the middle. This chain's CDR3 is CASSLTITSSYEQYF. The CDR3 region has the DNA TGTGCCAGCAGTTTGACGATTACGAGCTCCTACGAGCAGTACTTC.

This clonotype was counted at least ten times. The chain has TRBV2 and TRBJ1-6, with D maybe TRBD1 (6 bases). CDR1 is SNHLY, CDR2 FYNNEI, per germline. This CDR3 is built from 14 residues. Trimming shortened V by 6 bases and J by 6 bases, and 12 bases separated the two germline ends. CDR3 bases: TGTGCCAGCAGAAACAGGGAGGGTAATTCACCCCTCCACTTT. This translates into CASRNREGNSPLHF.

This clonotype came up many times. V is TRBV11-2 and J is TRBJ2-5; D perhaps matches TRBD1 (5 bases). Germline V gene lookup returns CDR1 SGHAT and CDR2 FQNNGV. The CDR3 totals 17 residues. V was pared by 2 bases and J by 4 bases, with 20 bases between. The chain's CDR3 is CASSLSGNPLRGETQYF. The CDR3 DNA is TGTGCCAGCAGCTTAAGTGGGAATCCACTAAGGGGAGAGACCCAGTACTTC.

About this clonotype: A junction boundary mismatches the germline segment, possibly from a read error. This CDR3 reads CASSQELSTGTQYF. In DNA form, the CDR3 reads TGTGCCAGCAGCCAGGAACTAAGCACAGGTACGCAGTATTTT. The V and J genes are TRBV2 and TRBJ2-3; maybe TRBD1 (5 bases). The length of the CDR3 is 14 residues. The germline gives CDR1 SNHLY, CDR2 FYNNEI.